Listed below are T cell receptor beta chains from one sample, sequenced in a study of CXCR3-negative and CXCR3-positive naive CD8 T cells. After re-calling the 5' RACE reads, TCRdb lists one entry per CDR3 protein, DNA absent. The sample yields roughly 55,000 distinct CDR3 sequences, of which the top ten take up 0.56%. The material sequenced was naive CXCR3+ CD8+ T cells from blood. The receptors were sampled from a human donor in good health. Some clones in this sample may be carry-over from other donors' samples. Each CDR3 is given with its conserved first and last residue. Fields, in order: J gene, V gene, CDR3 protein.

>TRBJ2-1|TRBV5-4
CASSWGLAGGWVDEQFF
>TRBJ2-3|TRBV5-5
CASSLAWGATDTQYF
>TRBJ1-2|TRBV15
CATSPGVGALGYTF
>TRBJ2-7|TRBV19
CASSITFGQGGYEQYF
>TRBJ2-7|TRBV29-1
CSVVERGGYEQYF
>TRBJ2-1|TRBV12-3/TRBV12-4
CASSITSGGSYYNEQFF
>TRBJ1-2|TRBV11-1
CASSFRNSYGYTF
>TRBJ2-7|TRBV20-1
CSARDRGNYEQYF
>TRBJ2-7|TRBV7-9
CASSFGTPSSYEQYF
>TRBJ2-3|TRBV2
CASSEGLSTDTQYF
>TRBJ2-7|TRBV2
CASSAGVHEQYF
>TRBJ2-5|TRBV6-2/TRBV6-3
CASSQAPEETQYF
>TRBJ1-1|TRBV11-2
CAGTAWTLNTEAFF
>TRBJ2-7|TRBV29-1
CSGSPGAGIEQYF
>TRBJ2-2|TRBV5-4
CANSYGPFPAGGPDGELFF
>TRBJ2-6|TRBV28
CASSFMFDGANVLTF
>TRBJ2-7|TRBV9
CASSVGAPYEQYF
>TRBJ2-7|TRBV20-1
CSARDLAGGYEQYF
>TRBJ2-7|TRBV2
CASLVGDSHSYEQYF
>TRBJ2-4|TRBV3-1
CASSQFRTGTSGGRTKNIQYF
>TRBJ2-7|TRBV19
CASSYQGSSYEQYF
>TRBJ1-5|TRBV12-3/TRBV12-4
CASSLRQVNQPQHF
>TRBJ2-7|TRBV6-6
CASSYAGASSYEQYF
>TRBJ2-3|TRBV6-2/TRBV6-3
CASSPGTLTDTQYF
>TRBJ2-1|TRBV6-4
CASSEVPWTSGGAQYNEQFF
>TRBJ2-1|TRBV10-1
CASLCQPLHEQFF
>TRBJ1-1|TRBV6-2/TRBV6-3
CASSYSYRDGGETEAFF
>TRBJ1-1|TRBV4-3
CASSQDRSPNTEAFF
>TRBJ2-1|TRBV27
CASSLLGSGSLDEQFF